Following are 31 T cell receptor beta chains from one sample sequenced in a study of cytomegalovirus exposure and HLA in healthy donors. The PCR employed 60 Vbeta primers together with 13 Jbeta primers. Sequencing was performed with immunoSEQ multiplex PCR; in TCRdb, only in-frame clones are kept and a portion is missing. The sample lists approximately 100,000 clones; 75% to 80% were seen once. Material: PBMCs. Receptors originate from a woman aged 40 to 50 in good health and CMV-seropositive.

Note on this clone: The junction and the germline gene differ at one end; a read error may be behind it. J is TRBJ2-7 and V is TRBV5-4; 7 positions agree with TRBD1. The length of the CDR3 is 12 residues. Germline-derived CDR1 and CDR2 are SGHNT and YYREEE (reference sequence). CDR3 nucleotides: TGTGCCAGCAGCCAGATTGGGACAGCTCCTTTCTTC. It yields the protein CASSQIGTAPFF. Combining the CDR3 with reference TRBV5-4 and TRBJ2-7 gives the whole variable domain ETGVTQSPTHLIKTRGQQVTLRCSSQSGHNTVSWYQQALGQGPQFIFQYYREEENGRGNFPPRFSGLQFPNYSSELNVNALELDDSALYLCASSQIGTAPFFGPGTRLTVT.

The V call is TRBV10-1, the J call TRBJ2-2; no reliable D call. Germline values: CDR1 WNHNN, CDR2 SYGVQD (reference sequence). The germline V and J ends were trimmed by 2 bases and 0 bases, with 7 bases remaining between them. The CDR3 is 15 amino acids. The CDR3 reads CASSEGSSNTGELFF. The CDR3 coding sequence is TGCGCCAGCAGTGAGGGTAGCTCGAACACCGGGGAGCTGTTTTTT.

This chain's CDR3 is CASSLNTQVVNSPLHF. Here the CDR3 DNA reads TGTGCCAGCAGCTTAAACACTCAGGTTGTTAATTCACCCCTCCACTTT. The V gene is TRBV7-9, the J gene TRBJ1-6; D gene uncertain. V was shortened by 2 bases and J by 6 bases, with 14 bases between the two germline ends. CDR1 and CDR2 (germline): SEHNR, FQNEAQ (reference sequence). The CDR3 covers 16 residues.

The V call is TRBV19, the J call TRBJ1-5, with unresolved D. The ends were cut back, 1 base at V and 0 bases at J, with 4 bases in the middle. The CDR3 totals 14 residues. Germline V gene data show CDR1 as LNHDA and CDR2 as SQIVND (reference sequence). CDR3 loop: CASSIAVSNQPQHF. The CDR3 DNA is TGTGCCAGTAGTATAGCGGTTAGCAATCAGCCCCAGCATTTT.

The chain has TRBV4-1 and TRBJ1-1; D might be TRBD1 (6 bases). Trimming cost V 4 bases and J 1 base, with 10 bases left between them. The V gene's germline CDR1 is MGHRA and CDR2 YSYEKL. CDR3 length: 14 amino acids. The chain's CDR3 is CASSLRGGNTEAFF. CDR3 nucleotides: TGCGCCAGCAGCCTAAGGGGGGGGAACACTGAAGCTTTCTTT.

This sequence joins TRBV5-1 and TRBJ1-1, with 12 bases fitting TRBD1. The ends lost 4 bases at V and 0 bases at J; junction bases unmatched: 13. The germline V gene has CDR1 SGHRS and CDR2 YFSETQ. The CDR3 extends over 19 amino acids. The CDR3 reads CASSVGGQGALGMNTEAFF. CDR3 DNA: TGCGCCAGCAGCGTGGGGGGACAGGGGGCACTGGGGATGAACACTGAAGCTTTCTTT.

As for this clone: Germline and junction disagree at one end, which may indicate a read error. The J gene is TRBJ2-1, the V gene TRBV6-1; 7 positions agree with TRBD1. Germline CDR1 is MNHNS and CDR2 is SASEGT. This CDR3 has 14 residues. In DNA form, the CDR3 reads TGTGCCAGCAGTGACAGAGGGACAGTTCCGGAGCGGTTCTTC. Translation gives CASSDRGTVPERFF.

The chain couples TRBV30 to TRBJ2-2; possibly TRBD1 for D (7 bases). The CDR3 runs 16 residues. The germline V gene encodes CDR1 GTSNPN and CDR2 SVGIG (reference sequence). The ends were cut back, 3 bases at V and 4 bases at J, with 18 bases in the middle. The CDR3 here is CAWRYLGRGVTGELFF. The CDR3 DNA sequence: TGTGCCTGGAGGTATCTAGGCAGGGGGGTCACCGGGGAGCTGTTTTTT.

CDR3 sequence: CASRPGQGVSPLHF. CDR3 coding DNA: TGTGCCAGCAGGCCGGGACAGGGGGTTTCACCCCTCCACTTT. The chain is built from TRBV6-6 and TRBJ1-6; 11 positions match TRBD1. J gave up 9 bases and V 6 bases, and 4 bases lay outside the gene matches. CDR1 MNHNY and CDR2 SVGAGI come from the germline V gene (reference sequence). This CDR3 spans 14 amino acids.

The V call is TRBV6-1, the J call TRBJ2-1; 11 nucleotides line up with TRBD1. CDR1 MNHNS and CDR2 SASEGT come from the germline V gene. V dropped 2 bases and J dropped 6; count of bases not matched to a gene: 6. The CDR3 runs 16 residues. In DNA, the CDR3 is TGTGCCAGCAGTGAATTCGGACAGGGGGCGGTCAATGAGCAGTTCTTC. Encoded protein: CASSEFGQGAVNEQFF.

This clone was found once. The CDR3, as DNA: TGTGCCAGCGGCCCCGGGACAGGGTACGCCGGGGAGCTGTTTTTT. Amino acid sequence: CASGPGTGYAGELFF. The V and J genes are TRBV2 and TRBJ2-2, with 9 bases aligning to TRBD1. The junction had 10 bases not matched to a gene; V was cut back by 8 bases and J by 6 bases. The CDR3 consists of 15 residues. CDR1 SNHLY and CDR2 FYNNEI come from the germline V gene.

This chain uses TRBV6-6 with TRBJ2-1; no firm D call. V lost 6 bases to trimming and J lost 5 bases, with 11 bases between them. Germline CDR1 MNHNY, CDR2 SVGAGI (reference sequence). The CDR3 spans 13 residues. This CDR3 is CASRWALHNEQFF. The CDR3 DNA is TGTGCCAGCAGGTGGGCCTTACACAATGAGCAGTTCTTC.

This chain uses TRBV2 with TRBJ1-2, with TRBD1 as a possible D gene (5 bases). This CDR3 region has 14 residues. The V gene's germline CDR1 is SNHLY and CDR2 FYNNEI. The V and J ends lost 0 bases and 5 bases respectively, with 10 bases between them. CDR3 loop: CASSEAAGTYGYTF. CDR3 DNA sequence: TGTGCCAGCAGTGAAGCGGCGGGGACTTATGGCTACACCTTC.

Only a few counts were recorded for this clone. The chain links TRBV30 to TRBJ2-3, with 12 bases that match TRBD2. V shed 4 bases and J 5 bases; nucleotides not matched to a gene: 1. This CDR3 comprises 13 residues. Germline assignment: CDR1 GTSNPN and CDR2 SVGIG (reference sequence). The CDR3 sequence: CAWMTSGGDTQYF. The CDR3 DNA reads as TGTGCCTGGATGACTAGCGGGGGAGATACGCAGTATTTT.

CDR3 sequence: CASSLLQATNEKLFF. CDR3 in DNA: TGTGCCAGCAGCTTATTGCAGGCAACTAATGAAAAACTGTTTTTT. The genes are TRBV7-6 and TRBJ1-4; the D is unclear. Germline loops: CDR1 SGHVS, CDR2 FNYEAQ. Deletions cut 2 bases from V and 0 bases from J, with 7 bases between. The CDR3 is 15 residues long.

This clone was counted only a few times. The DNA of the CDR3 is TGTGCCAGCTCACCGGGGGGCTCCTACGAGCAGTACTTC. This encodes CASSPGGSYEQYF. The chain links TRBV18 to TRBJ2-7, with a weak D call TRBD2 (6 bases). Deletions cut 3 bases from V and 0 bases from J, with 6 bases between. The CDR3 runs 13 residues. Germline V lookup: CDR1 KGHSH, CDR2 LQKENI.

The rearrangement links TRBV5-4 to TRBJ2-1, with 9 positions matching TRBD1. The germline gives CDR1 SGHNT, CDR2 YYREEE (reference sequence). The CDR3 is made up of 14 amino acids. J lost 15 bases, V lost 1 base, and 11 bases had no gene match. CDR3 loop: CASSLSRGDRALFF. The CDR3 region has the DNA TGTGCCAGCAGCTTGTCAAGGGGGGACAGGGCTTTGTTCTTC. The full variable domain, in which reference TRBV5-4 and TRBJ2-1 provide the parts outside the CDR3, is ETGVTQSPTHLIKTRGQQVTLRCSSQSGHNTVSWYQQALGQGPQFIFQYYREEENGRGNFPPRFSGLQFPNYSSELNVNALELDDSALYLCASSLSRGDRALFFGPGTRLTVL.

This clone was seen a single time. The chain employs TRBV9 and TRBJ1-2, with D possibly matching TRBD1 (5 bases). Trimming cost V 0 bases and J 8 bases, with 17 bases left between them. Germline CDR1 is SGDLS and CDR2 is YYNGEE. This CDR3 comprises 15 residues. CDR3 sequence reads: CASSVEGTGWRGYTF. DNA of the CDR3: TGTGCCAGCAGCGTAGAGGGAACAGGATGGCGGGGCTACACCTTC.

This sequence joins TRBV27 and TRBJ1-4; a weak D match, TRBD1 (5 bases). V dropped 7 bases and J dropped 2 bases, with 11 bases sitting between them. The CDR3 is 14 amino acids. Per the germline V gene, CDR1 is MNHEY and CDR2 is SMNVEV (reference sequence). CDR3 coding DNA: TGTGCCAGCAAAACAGGTTTCACTAATGAAAAACTGTTTTTT. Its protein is CASKTGFTNEKLFF.

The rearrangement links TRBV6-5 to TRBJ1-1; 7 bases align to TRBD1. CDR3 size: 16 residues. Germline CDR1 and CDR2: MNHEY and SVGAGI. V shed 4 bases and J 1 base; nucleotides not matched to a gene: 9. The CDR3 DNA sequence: TGTGCCAGCAGTTCCCTACAGGGGCTGGGGAACACTGAAGCTTTCTTT. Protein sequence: CASSSLQGLGNTEAFF.

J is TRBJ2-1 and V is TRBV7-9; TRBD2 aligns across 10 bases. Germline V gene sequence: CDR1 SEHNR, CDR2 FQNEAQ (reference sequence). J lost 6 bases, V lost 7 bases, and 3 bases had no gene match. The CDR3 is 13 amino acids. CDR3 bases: TGTGCCAGCAACAGACTAGCGGGCAATGAGCAGTTCTTC. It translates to CASNRLAGNEQFF.

The CDR3 protein is CASSPRRGGDSYEQYF. CDR3 nucleotide sequence: TGTGCCAGCAGCCCACGAAGGGGGGGGGATTCCTACGAGCAGTACTTC. The chain couples TRBV14 to TRBJ2-7; D perhaps matches TRBD2 (7 bases). Germline V CDR1 and CDR2: SGHDN, FVKESK. The CDR3 has 16 amino acids. Trimming shortened V by 4 bases and J by 1 base, and 17 bases separated the two germline ends.

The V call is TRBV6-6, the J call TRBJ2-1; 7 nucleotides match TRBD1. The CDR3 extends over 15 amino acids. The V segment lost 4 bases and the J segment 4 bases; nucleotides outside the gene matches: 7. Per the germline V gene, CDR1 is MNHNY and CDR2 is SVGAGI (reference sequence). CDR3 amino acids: CASSSPTGSYNEQFF. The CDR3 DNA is TGTGCCAGCAGTTCCCCGACAGGGTCATACAATGAGCAGTTCTTC.

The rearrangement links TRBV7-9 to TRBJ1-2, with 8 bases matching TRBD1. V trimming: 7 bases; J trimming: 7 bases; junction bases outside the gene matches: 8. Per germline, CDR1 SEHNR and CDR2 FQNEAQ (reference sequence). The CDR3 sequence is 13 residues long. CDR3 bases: TGTGCCAGCACGACAGGGGTGGTTGGTGGCTACACCTTC. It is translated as CASTTGVVGGYTF.

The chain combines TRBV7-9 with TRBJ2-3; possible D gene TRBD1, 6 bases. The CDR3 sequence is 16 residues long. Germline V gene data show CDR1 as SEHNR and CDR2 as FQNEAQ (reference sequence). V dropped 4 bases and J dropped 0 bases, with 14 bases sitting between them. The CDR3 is CASSSRTAASTDTQYF. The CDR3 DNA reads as TGTGCCAGCAGCTCAAGGACAGCGGCTAGCACAGATACGCAGTATTTT.

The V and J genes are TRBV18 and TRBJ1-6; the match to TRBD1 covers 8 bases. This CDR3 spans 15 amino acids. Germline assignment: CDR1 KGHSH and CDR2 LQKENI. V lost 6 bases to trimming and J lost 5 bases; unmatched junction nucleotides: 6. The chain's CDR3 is CASSIGQGNNSPLHF. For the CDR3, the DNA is TGTGCCAGCTCGATAGGACAGGGAAATAATTCACCCCTCCACTTT.

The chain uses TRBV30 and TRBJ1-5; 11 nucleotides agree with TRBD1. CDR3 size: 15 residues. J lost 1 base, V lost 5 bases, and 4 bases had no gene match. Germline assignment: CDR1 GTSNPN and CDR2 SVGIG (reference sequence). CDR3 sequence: CAWGTGGMSNQPQHF. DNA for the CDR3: TGTGCCTGGGGGACAGGGGGTATGAGCAATCAGCCCCAGCATTTT.

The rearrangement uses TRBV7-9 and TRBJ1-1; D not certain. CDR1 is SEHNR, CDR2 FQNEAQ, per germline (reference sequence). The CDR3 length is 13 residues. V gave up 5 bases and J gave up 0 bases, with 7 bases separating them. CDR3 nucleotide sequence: TGTGCCAGCAGCCAGGTCGTGAACACTGAAGCTTTCTTT. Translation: CASSQVVNTEAFF.

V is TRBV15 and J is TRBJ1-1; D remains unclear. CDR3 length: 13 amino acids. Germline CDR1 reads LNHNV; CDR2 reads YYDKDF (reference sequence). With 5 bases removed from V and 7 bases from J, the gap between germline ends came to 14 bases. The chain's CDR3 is CATSGRVVDEAFF. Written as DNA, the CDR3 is TGTGCCACCAGCGGGAGGGTGGTAGATGAAGCTTTCTTT.

CDR3 sequence: CASSQVFQTGELFF. As DNA, the CDR3 is TGTGCCAGCAGCCAAGTTTTTCAAACCGGGGAGCTGTTTTTT. V is TRBV14 and J is TRBJ2-2, with unresolved D. Between the trimmed V and J ends, which lost 1 base and 5 bases, there was a span of 8 bases. The CDR3 length is 14 residues. Germline loops: CDR1 SGHDN, CDR2 FVKESK.

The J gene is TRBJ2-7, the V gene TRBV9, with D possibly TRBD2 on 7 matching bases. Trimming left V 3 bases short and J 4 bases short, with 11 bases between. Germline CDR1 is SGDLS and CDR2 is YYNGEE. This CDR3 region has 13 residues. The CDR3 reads CASSAGEGYEQYF. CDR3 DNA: TGTGCCAGCAGCGCAGGGGAGGGGTACGAGCAGTACTTC. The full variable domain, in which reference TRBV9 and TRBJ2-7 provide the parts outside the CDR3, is DSGVTQTPKHLITATGQRVTLRCSPRSGDLSVYWYQQSLDQGLQFLIQYYNGEERAKGNILERFSAQQFPDLHSELNLSSLELGDSALYFCASSAGEGYEQYFGPGTRLTVT.